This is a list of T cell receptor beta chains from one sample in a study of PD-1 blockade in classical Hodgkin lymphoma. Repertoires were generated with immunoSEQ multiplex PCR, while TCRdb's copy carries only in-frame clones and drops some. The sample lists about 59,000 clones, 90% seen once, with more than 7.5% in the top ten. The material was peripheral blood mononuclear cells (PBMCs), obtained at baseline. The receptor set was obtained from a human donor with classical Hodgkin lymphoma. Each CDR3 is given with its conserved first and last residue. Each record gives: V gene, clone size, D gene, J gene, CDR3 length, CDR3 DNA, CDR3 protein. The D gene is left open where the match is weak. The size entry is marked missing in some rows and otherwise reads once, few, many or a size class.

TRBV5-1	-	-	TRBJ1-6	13	TGCGCCAGCAGTCGGACGGATAATTCACCCCTCCACTTT	CASSRTDNSPLHF
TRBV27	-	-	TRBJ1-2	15	TGTGCCAGCAGTTTATTCCAGGGATCTGCCTATGGCTACACCTTC	CASSLFQGSAYGYTF
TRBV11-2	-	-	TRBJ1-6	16	TGTGCCAGCAGCCGCGACAGGTGGGATAATAATTCACCCCTCCACTTT	CASSRDRWDNNSPLHF
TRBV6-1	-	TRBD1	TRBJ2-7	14	TGTGCCAGCAGTGTTTCGGGACAGGACTACGAGCAGTACTTC	CASSVSGQDYEQYF
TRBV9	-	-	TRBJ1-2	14	TGTGCCAGCAGCGTAGAAGGGGGAACCTATGGCTACACCTTC	CASSVEGGTYGYTF
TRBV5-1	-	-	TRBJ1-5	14	TGCGCCAGCAGCTCGGGGCCGGGCAATCAGCCCCAGCATTTT	CASSSGPGNQPQHF
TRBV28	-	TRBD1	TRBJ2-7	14	TGTGCCAGCTGCGGGACAGGGGGCTCCTACGAGCAGTACTTC	CASCGTGGSYEQYF
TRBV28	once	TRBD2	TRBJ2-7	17	TGTGCCAGCAGTTCCCAGGAGGCTAGCGGGAGGGTTGACGAGCAGTACTTC	CASSSQEASGRVDEQYF
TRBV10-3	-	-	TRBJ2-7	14	TGTGCCACCCATGAGGAGCTTTCCAATAATGAGCAGTACTTC	CATHEELSNNEQYF
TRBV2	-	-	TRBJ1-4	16	TGTGCCAGCGGGGGGTACTTGTCGGACAGTACTGAAAAACTGTTTTTT	CASGGYLSDSTEKLFF
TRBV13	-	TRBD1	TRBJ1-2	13	TGTGCCAGCAGACAACAGGGGGTCTATGGCTACACCTTC	CASRQQGVYGYTF
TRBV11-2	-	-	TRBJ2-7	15	TGTGCCAGCAGCTTGTCGTCCAGCGTCCCCTACGAGCAGTACTTC	CASSLSSSVPYEQYF
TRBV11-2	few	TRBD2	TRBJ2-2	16	TGTGCCAGCAGGGGACTAGCGGGAGGTCTTTCCGGGGAGCTGTTTTTT	CASRGLAGGLSGELFF
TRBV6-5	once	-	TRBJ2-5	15	TGTGCCAGCAGTCCACAGGCGGGCGCCCAAGAGACCCAGTACTTC	CASSPQAGAQETQYF
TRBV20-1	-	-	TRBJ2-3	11	TGCAGGGGGGGGGCGGGAGATACGCAGTATTTT	CRGGAGDTQYF
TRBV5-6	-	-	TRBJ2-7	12	TGTGCCAGCAGCATCGGAGACTACGAGCAGTACTTC	CASSIGDYEQYF
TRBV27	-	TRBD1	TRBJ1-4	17	TGTGCCAGCAGTCAAATCCCCCCGACAGGGGCTAATGAAAAACTGTTTTTT	CASSQIPPTGANEKLFF
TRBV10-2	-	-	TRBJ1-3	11	TGCGCCAGCTCGGCCCCGGGTCCCATATATTTT	CASSAPGPIYF
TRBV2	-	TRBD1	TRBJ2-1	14	TGTGCCAGCAGGGACAGGGGTTCCTACAATGAGCAGTTCTTC	CASRDRGSYNEQFF
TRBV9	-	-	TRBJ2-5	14	TGTGCCAGCAGCGGGGACCTGGTCCTGGAGACCCAGTACTTC	CASSGDLVLETQYF
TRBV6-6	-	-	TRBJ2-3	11	TGTGCCTCCAAGGGCACAGATACGCAGTATTTT	CASKGTDTQYF
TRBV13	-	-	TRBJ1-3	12	TGTGCCAGCACAGGTACTGGAAACACCATATATTTT	CASTGTGNTIYF
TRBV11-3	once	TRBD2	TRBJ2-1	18	TGTGCCAGCAGCTTAGTGTCCGGGAGTCGGGAGGGCTACAATGAGCAGTTCTTC	CASSLVSGSREGYNEQFF
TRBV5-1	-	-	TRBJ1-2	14	TGCGCCAGCAGCCCCGAAACGCCAGGCTATGGCTACACCTTC	CASSPETPGYGYTF
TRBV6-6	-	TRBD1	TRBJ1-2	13	TGTGCCAGCAGCCCGGGACAGAACTATGGCTACACCTTC	CASSPGQNYGYTF
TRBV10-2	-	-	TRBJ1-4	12	TGCGCCAGCATGGAGGCGCATGAAAAACTGTTTTTT	CASMEAHEKLFF
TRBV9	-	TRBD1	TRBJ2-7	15	TGTGCCAGCAGCGTAGGAGGACAGGGGTCCTACGAGCAGTACTTC	CASSVGGQGSYEQYF
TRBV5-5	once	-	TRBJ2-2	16	TGTGCCAGCAGCGTGTTGGGGGGCCGGGCCACCGGGGAGCTGTTTTTT	CASSVLGGRATGELFF
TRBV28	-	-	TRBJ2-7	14	TGTGCCAGCAGCGTGGACACCTCCTCCTACGAGCAGTACTTC	CASSVDTSSYEQYF
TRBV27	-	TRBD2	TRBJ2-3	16	TGTGCCAGCACCCCACTAGCGGCGTCCCGCACAGATACGCAGTATTTT	CASTPLAASRTDTQYF
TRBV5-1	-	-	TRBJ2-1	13	TGCGCCAGCAGCTTGGGGGTGAGACAGCCCCAGTTCTTC	CASSLGVRQPQFF
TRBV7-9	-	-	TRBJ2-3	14	TGTGCCAGCAGCCAGGGGGGGATTCGGGATACGCAGTATTTT	CASSQGGIRDTQYF
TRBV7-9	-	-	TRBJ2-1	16	TGTGCCAGCAGCTTCGGCCAAAGTTCCTACTACAATGAGCAGTTCTTC	CASSFGQSSYYNEQFF
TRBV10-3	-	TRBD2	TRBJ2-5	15	TGTGCCATCGGAATCGGACTAGCGAACCAAGAGACCCAGTACTTC	CAIGIGLANQETQYF
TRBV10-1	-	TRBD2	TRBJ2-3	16	TGCGCCAGCAGTGAGGAGGTAGCGGGGGGTAGAGATACGCAGTATTTT	CASSEEVAGGRDTQYF
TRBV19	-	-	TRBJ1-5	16	TGTGCCAGTAGTATGCTCGGGGGGGAAAGCAATCAGCCCCAGCATTTT	CASSMLGGESNQPQHF
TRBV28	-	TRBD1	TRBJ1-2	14	TGTGCCAGCAGTTCAGGACAGGGGACTATGGGCTACACCTTC	CASSSGQGTMGYTF
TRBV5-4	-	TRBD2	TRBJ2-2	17	TGTGCCAGCAGCCCTACAGCGGGAGGGCGTAGCACCGGGGAGCTGTTTTTT	CASSPTAGGRSTGELFF
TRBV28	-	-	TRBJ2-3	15	TGTGCCAGCAGTTCCATCTTTGCGGCGCGAGATACGCAGTATTTT	CASSSIFAARDTQYF
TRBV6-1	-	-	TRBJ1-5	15	TGTGCCAGCAGTGCATCAGGACAAAACAATCAGCCCCAGCATTTT	CASSASGQNNQPQHF
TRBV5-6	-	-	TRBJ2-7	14	TGTGCCAGCAGCTCCGAATCAGCGGCGTACGAGCAGTACTTC	CASSSESAAYEQYF
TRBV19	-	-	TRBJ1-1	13	TGTGCCAGTAGTATAGCCAGGGGTAACGAAGCTTTCTTT	CASSIARGNEAFF
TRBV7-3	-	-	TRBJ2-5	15	TGTGCCAGCAGCCCCACTGGGTGGATTGATGAGACCCAGTACTTC	CASSPTGWIDETQYF
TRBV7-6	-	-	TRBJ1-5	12	TGTGCCAGCAGCGGGGGTGGGCAGCCCCAGCATTTT	CASSGGGQPQHF
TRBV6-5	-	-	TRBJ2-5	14	TGTGCCAGCAGGACCCCCCGAATTCAAGAGACCCAGTACTTC	CASRTPRIQETQYF
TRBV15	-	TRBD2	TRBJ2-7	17	TGTGCCACCAGCAGAGTCCGTTTCGGTAGCGGGAGCTACGAGCAGTACTTC	CATSRVRFGSGSYEQYF
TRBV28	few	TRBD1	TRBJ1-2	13	TGTGCCAGCAGTGGGGGACAGTTCTATGGCTACACCTTC	CASSGGQFYGYTF
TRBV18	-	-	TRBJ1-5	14	TGTGCCAGCTCACCCGGTGGAGGTTATCAGCCCCAGCATTTT	CASSPGGGYQPQHF
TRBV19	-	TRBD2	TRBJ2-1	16	TGTGCCAGTAGTGTCGGACTAGCGGGAGGCAGGAATGAGCAGTTCTTC	CASSVGLAGGRNEQFF
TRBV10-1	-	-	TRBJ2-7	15	TGCGCCAGCACCCGTCGGCCCATCAGGGCCTACGAGCAGTACTTC	CASTRRPIRAYEQYF
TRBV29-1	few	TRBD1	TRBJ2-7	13	TGCAGCGCCGGACAGGGGAGCTCCTACGAGCAGTACTTC	CSAGQGSSYEQYF
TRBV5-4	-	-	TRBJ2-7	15	TGTGCCAGCAGTCCGACCCTGACCGAAACCTACGAGCAGTACTTC	CASSPTLTETYEQYF
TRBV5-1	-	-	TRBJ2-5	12	TGCGCCAGCAGCTTGGGATTAGAGACCCAGTACTTC	CASSLGLETQYF
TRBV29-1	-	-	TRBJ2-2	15	TGCAGCGTCGTTTCCGGGACATCGAACACCGGGGAGCTGTTTTTT	CSVVSGTSNTGELFF
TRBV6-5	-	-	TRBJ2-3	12	TGTGCCAGCAGCGATGGTCGGGGTACGCAGTATTTT	CASSDGRGTQYF
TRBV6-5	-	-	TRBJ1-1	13	TGTGCCAGCAGGATTTACAAGAACACTGAAGCTTTCTTT	CASRIYKNTEAFF
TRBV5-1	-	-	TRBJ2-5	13	TGCGCCAGCAGCTTTGACATGGGGAAGACCCAGTACTTC	CASSFDMGKTQYF